This TCR beta chain was obtained from a study of response to subunit inactivated influenza vaccine. V dropped 1 base and J dropped 8 bases, with 18 bases sitting between them. CDR3 length: 16 amino acids. The V gene's germline CDR1 is MGHDK and CDR2 SYGVNS. Via MiXCR, TCRdb re-called the RT-PCR reads, giving one row per CDR3 protein. Counted here are almost 600,000 distinct CDR3 sequences, about 15% occurring once; the ten biggest clones make up approximately 12%. This clonotype was counted a few times. This material consisted of PBMCs from blood, taken approximately 13 days after vaccination. This sequence originates from a man between 50 and 59 years old who received an inactivated influenza vaccine. V and J are TRBV25-1 and TRBJ2-1; possible D gene TRBD1, 6 bases. The CDR3 here is CASSESFGTGLHEQFF. The CDR3 DNA is TGTGCCAGCAGTGAATCCTTCGGCACAGGGTTACATGAGCAGTTCTTC.